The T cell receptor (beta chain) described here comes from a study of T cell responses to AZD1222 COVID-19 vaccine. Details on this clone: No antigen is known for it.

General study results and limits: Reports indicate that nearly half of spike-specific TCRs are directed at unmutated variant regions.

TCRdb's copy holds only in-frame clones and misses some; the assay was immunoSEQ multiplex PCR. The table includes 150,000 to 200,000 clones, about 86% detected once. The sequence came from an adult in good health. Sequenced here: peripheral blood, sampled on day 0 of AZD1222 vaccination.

DNA for the CDR3: TGTGCCAGCAGCCGTGGCAGGGGCCAAATCTACGAGCAGTACTTC. Its translation is CASSRGRGQIYEQYF. J is TRBJ2-7 and V is TRBV7-6; D is possibly TRBD1 (6 bases). V gave up 5 bases and J gave up 3 bases, with 17 bases separating them. The CDR3 totals 15 residues. In germline, CDR1 is SGHVS, CDR2 FNYEAQ.